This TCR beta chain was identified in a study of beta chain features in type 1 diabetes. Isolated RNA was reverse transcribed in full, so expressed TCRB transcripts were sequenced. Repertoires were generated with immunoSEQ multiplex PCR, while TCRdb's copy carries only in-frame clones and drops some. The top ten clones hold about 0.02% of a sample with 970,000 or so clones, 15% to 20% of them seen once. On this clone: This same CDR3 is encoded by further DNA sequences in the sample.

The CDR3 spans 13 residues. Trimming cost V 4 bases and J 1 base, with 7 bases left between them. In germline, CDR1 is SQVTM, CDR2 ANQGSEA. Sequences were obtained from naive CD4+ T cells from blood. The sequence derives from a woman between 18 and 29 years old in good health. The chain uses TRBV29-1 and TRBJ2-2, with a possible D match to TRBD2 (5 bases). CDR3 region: CSVGRENTGELFF. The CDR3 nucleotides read TGCAGCGTTGGACGGGAGAACACCGGGGAGCTGTTTTTT.